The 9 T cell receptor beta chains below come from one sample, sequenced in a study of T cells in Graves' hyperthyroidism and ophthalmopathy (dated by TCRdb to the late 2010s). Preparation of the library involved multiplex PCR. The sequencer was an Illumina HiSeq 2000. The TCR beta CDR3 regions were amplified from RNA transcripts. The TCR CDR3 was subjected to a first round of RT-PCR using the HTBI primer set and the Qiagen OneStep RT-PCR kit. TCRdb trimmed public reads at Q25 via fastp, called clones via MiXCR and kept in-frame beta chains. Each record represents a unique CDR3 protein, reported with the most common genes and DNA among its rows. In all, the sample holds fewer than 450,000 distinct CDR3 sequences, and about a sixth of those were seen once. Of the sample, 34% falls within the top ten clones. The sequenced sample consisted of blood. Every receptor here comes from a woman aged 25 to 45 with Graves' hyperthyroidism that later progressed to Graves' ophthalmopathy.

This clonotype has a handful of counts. CDR3 region: CASSQDLAGRDEQFF. For the CDR3, the DNA is TGCGCCAGCAGCCAAGATCTAGCGGGAAGGGATGAGCAGTTCTTC. The V gene is TRBV4-1, the J gene TRBJ2-1; TRBD2 aligns across 9 bases. With V trimmed by 0 bases and J by 8 bases, 5 bases remained unmatched. Germline values: CDR1 MGHRA, CDR2 YSYEKL. The CDR3 has 15 amino acids.

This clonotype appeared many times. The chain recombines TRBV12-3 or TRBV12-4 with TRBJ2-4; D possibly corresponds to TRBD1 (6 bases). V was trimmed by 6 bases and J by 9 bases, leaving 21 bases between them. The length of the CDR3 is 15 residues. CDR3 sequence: CASSSGNLQGSIQYF. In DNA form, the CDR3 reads TGTGCCAGCAGCAGTGGGAATTTGCAGGGGAGCATTCAGTACTTC.

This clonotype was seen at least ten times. The CDR3 loop reads CASSEIWTGSYGYTF. The CDR3 DNA reads TGTGCCAGCAGTGAAATTTGGACAGGGAGCTATGGCTACACCTTC. The J gene is TRBJ1-2, the V gene TRBV6-1, with 8 bases aligning to TRBD1. The CDR3 totals 15 residues. In germline, CDR1 is MNHNS, CDR2 SASEGT. The J segment lost 4 bases and the V segment lost 2 bases, leaving 6 bases of the junction unmatched.

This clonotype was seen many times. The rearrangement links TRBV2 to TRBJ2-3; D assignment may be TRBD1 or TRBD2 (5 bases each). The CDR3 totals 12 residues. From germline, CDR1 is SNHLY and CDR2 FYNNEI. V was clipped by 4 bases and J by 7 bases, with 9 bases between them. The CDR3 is CASSVVGHTQYF. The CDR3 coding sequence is TGTGCCAGCAGTGTGGTGGGACATACGCAGTATTTT.

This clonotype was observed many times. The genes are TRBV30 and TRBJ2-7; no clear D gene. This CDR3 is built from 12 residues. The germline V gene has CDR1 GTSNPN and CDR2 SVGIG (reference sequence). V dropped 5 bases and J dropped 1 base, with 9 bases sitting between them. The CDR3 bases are TGTGCCTGGGCAGAACATTCCTACGAGCAGTACTTC. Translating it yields CAWAEHSYEQYF.

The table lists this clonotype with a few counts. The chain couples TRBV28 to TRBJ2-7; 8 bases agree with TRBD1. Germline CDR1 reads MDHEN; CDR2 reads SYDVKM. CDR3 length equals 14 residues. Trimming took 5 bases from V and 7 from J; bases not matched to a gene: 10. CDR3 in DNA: TGTGCCAGCAGTCCCCCCCAGGGGGCGTCGGAGCAGTACTTC. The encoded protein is CASSPPQGASEQYF.

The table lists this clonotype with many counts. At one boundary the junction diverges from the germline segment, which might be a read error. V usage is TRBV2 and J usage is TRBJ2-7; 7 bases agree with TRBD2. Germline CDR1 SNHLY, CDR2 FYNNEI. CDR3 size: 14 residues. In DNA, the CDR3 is TGTGCCAGCAGCGAAGAGCGGGACTCCTACGAGCAGTACTTC. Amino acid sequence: CASSEERDSYEQYF. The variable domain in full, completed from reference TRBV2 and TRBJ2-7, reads EPEVTQTPSHQVTQMGQEVILRCVPISNHLYFYWYRQILGQKVEFLVSFYNNEISEKSEIFDDQFSVERPDGSNFTLKIRSTKLEDSAMYFCASSEERDSYEQYFGPGTRLTVT.

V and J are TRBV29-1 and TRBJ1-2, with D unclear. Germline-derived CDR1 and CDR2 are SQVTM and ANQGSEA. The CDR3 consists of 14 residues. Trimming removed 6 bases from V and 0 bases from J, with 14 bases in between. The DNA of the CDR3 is TGCAGCGTGGAAACGGGGAGCTCTAACTATGGCTACACCTTC. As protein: CSVETGSSNYGYTF.

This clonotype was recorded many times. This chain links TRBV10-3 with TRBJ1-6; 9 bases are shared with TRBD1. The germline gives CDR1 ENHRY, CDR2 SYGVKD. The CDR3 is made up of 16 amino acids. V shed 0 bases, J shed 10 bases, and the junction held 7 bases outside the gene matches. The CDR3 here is CAISESDRGLGSPLHF. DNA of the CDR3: TGTGCCATCAGTGAGTCGGACAGGGGTCTGGGATCACCCCTCCACTTT.